These T cell receptor beta chains were read from a single sample in a study of blood T cell repertoires in COVID-19. The data were produced by immunoSEQ multiplex PCR, yet TCRdb's version contains in-frame clones alone and is incomplete. In the table there are some 260,000 clones, about 86% of which are singletons. Material for sequencing was PBMCs or T cells enriched from blood (not recorded which). All receptors derive from a man aged 25-45 years with acute COVID-19. Both conserved end residues are part of each CDR3. Fields, in order: J gene, clone size, D gene, V gene, CDR3 protein, CDR3 DNA. A D gene is named only where the DNA matches it firmly. Only part of the rows carry a size: once, few, many, or a class if the clone is expanded.

J gene: TRBJ2-3
clone size: -
D gene: TRBD2
V gene: TRBV9
CDR3 protein: CASSVAGGRPQTDTQYF
CDR3 DNA: TGTGCCAGCAGCGTAGCGGGCGGGAGGCCTCAAACAGATACGCAGTATTTT

J gene: TRBJ1-4
clone size: -
D gene: TRBD1
V gene: TRBV27
CDR3 protein: CASSFTQGAGEKLFF
CDR3 DNA: TGTGCCAGCAGTTTTACACAGGGGGCAGGTGAAAAACTGTTTTTT

J gene: TRBJ1-2
clone size: -
D gene: -
V gene: TRBV7-9
CDR3 protein: CASRFGPGYGYTF
CDR3 DNA: TGTGCCAGCAGGTTCGGTCCGGGCTATGGCTACACCTTC

J gene: TRBJ2-2
clone size: -
D gene: -
V gene: TRBV19
CDR3 protein: CASSIQGMNTGELFF
CDR3 DNA: TGTGCCAGTAGTATCCAGGGGATGAACACCGGGGAGCTGTTTTTT

J gene: TRBJ2-3
clone size: -
D gene: TRBD1
V gene: TRBV5-4
CDR3 protein: CASSQNRGDTQYF
CDR3 DNA: TGTGCCAGCAGCCAAAACAGGGGAGATACGCAGTATTTT

J gene: TRBJ1-2
clone size: -
D gene: TRBD1
V gene: TRBV6-5
CDR3 protein: CASNGQEDGYTF
CDR3 DNA: TGTGCCAGCAACGGACAGGAAGACGGCTACACCTTC

J gene: TRBJ1-6
clone size: -
D gene: TRBD1
V gene: TRBV6-6
CDR3 protein: CASSSTGVLGSPLHF
CDR3 DNA: TGTGCCAGCAGTTCGACAGGGGTTCTGGGTTCACCCCTCCACTTT

J gene: TRBJ1-3
clone size: -
D gene: TRBD1
V gene: TRBV5-4
CDR3 protein: CASSRDRGSDTIYF
CDR3 DNA: TGTGCCAGCAGCAGGGACAGGGGATCAGACACCATATATTTT

J gene: TRBJ1-1
clone size: -
D gene: TRBD1
V gene: TRBV7-8
CDR3 protein: CASSKGDRPNTEAFF
CDR3 DNA: TGTGCCAGCAGCAAAGGGGACAGACCAAACACTGAAGCTTTCTTT

J gene: TRBJ2-1
clone size: -
D gene: TRBD2
V gene: TRBV24-1
CDR3 protein: CATSDSNGAGGLFSSYNEQFF
CDR3 DNA: TGTGCCACCAGTGATTCAAACGGGGCGGGAGGCCTCTTTAGCTCCTACAATGAGCAGTTCTTC

J gene: TRBJ1-2
clone size: few
D gene: -
V gene: TRBV2
CDR3 protein: CASSGWSGYTF
CDR3 DNA: TGTGCCAGCAGTGGTTGGAGTGGCTACACCTTC

J gene: TRBJ1-6
clone size: -
D gene: -
V gene: TRBV3-1/TRBV3-2
CDR3 protein: CASSQVTANSPLHF
CDR3 DNA: TGTGCCAGCAGCCAAGTAACAGCTAATTCACCCCTCCACTTT

J gene: TRBJ2-5
clone size: -
D gene: -
V gene: TRBV6-6
CDR3 protein: CASSLATETQYF
CDR3 DNA: TGTGCCAGCAGCCTAGCGACGGAGACCCAGTACTTC

J gene: TRBJ1-1
clone size: -
D gene: -
V gene: TRBV2
CDR3 protein: CASSEESRTEAFF
CDR3 DNA: TGTGCCAGCAGTGAAGAAAGTCGGACTGAAGCTTTCTTT

J gene: TRBJ1-6
clone size: -
D gene: TRBD1
V gene: TRBV19
CDR3 protein: CASRADRSYNSPLHF
CDR3 DNA: TGTGCCAGTAGGGCGGACAGGTCTTATAATTCACCCCTCCACTTT

J gene: TRBJ2-1
clone size: -
D gene: -
V gene: TRBV19
CDR3 protein: CASSRSSYNEQFF
CDR3 DNA: TGTGCCAGTAGTCGGTCCTCCTACAATGAGCAGTTCTTC

J gene: TRBJ1-2
clone size: -
D gene: -
V gene: TRBV21-1
CDR3 protein: CASSKEWGECYTF
CDR3 DNA: TGTGCCAGCAGCAAAGAGTGGGGGGAGTGCTACACCTTC

J gene: TRBJ2-2
clone size: -
D gene: TRBD1
V gene: TRBV24-1
CDR3 protein: CATNLGTENTGELFF
CDR3 DNA: TGTGCCACAAACCTAGGGACAGAGAACACCGGGGAGCTGTTTTTT

J gene: TRBJ2-1
clone size: -
D gene: TRBD2
V gene: TRBV9
CDR3 protein: CASSPKAGGYNEQFF
CDR3 DNA: TGTGCCAGCAGCCCCAAAGCGGGAGGGTACAATGAGCAGTTCTTC

J gene: TRBJ1-1
clone size: -
D gene: TRBD1
V gene: TRBV5-1
CDR3 protein: CASSPGTGGLSTEAFF
CDR3 DNA: TGTGCCAGCAGCCCAGGGACAGGGGGCTTGAGCACTGAAGCTTTCTTT

J gene: TRBJ1-4
clone size: -
D gene: -
V gene: TRBV7-8
CDR3 protein: CASSSPVGGRLNNNEKLFF
CDR3 DNA: TGTGCCAGCAGCTCCCCCGTCGGGGGGCGCTTAAATAATAATGAAAAACTGTTTTTT

J gene: TRBJ2-2
clone size: -
D gene: -
V gene: TRBV5-1
CDR3 protein: CASSLEGAGELFF
CDR3 DNA: TGCGCCAGCAGCTTGGAGGGGGCCGGGGAGCTGTTTTTT